The rows below give T cell receptor beta chains drawn from one sample of a study of T cells in Graves' hyperthyroidism and ophthalmopathy. TCRdb re-called the multiplex PCR reads through MiXCR, storing one row per CDR3 protein. The table shows hundreds of thousands of distinct CDR3 sequences, with 35% to 40% occurring only once. Input material: blood. Every receptor here comes from a man aged 18 to 29 with Graves' hyperthyroidism. Both conserved end residues are trimmed from each CDR3. Fields, in order: V gene, J gene, CDR3 length, D gene, CDR3 protein. D genes are given only for firm matches.

v_gene: TRBV11-1
j_gene: -
len: 11
d_gene: -
CDR3aa: ASSLARDSEQF

v_gene: TRBV10-3
j_gene: TRBJ1-6
len: 12
d_gene: TRBD1
CDR3aa: ASSYQGARSPLH

v_gene: TRBV5-6
j_gene: TRBJ2-5
len: 14
d_gene: -
CDR3aa: ASSLQSTGSLETQY

v_gene: TRBV2
j_gene: TRBJ1-6
len: 10
d_gene: -
CDR3aa: ASRGGNSPLH

v_gene: TRBV4-1
j_gene: TRBJ1-5
len: 13
d_gene: -
CDR3aa: ASSLTPFSNQPQH

v_gene: TRBV7-8
j_gene: TRBJ2-7
len: 13
d_gene: TRBD1
CDR3aa: ASTLEGAILDEQY

v_gene: TRBV5-1
j_gene: TRBJ1-5
len: 13
d_gene: TRBD1
CDR3aa: ASSLEGGKNQPQH

v_gene: TRBV29-1
j_gene: TRBJ2-2
len: 13
d_gene: TRBD1
CDR3aa: SVEWTGHGTGELF

v_gene: TRBV20-1
j_gene: TRBJ1-2
len: 11
d_gene: -
CDR3aa: SASSGTNYGYT

v_gene: TRBV7-9
j_gene: TRBJ1-1
len: 12
d_gene: -
CDR3aa: ASSQEVRHPVAF

v_gene: TRBV7-2
j_gene: TRBJ2-7
len: 13
d_gene: TRBD2
CDR3aa: AVGITSGVSYEQY

v_gene: TRBV29-1
j_gene: TRBJ2-5
len: 10
d_gene: TRBD1
CDR3aa: SVRDSKETQY

v_gene: TRBV2
j_gene: TRBJ1-5
len: 10
d_gene: -
CDR3aa: ASNGTHLPQH

v_gene: TRBV7-9
j_gene: TRBJ2-6
len: 14
d_gene: -
CDR3aa: ASSLPDYSGANVLT

v_gene: TRBV5-1
j_gene: TRBJ1-2
len: 12
d_gene: -
CDR3aa: ASSLEHGFNGYT

v_gene: TRBV12-3/TRBV12-4
j_gene: TRBJ1-2
len: 13
d_gene: -
CDR3aa: ASSFSGTAVDGYT

v_gene: TRBV10-3
j_gene: TRBJ2-7
len: 12
d_gene: TRBD2
CDR3aa: AISSSGSSYEQY

v_gene: TRBV7-2
j_gene: TRBJ1-1
len: 13
d_gene: -
CDR3aa: ASSPTLGMDTEAF

v_gene: TRBV5-6
j_gene: TRBJ2-7
len: 13
d_gene: -
CDR3aa: ASSLEARVYYEQY

v_gene: TRBV29-1
j_gene: TRBJ1-1
len: 9
d_gene: -
CDR3aa: SVEGGTEAF

v_gene: TRBV7-9
j_gene: TRBJ2-7
len: 12
d_gene: TRBD1
CDR3aa: ASSVGTGINEQY

v_gene: TRBV6-5
j_gene: TRBJ2-7
len: 12
d_gene: TRBD1
CDR3aa: ASSYRTGEEEQY

v_gene: TRBV7-9
j_gene: TRBJ2-6
len: 13
d_gene: -
CDR3aa: ASTQDHSGANVLT

v_gene: TRBV20-1
j_gene: TRBJ1-1
len: 7
d_gene: -
CDR3aa: SGGTEAF

v_gene: TRBV29-1
j_gene: TRBJ2-5
len: 11
d_gene: -
CDR3aa: SVITGYNQPQY

v_gene: TRBV11-2
j_gene: TRBJ2-7
len: 13
d_gene: TRBD2
CDR3aa: ASSPLGGTSVEQY

v_gene: TRBV19
j_gene: TRBJ1-1
len: 12
d_gene: -
CDR3aa: ASSILPGNTEAF

v_gene: TRBV19
j_gene: TRBJ1-1
len: 13
d_gene: -
CDR3aa: ASSTPWGEVTEAF

v_gene: TRBV10-3
j_gene: TRBJ2-2
len: 14
d_gene: -
CDR3aa: AISESRLDPFGELF

v_gene: TRBV6-1
j_gene: TRBJ2-7
len: 12
d_gene: TRBD1
CDR3aa: VSSDRQGSYEQY

v_gene: TRBV14
j_gene: TRBJ2-7
len: 14
d_gene: TRBD2
CDR3aa: ASSWVAGGGAYEQY

v_gene: TRBV2
j_gene: TRBJ2-2
len: 11
d_gene: -
CDR3aa: ASSKGGTGELF

v_gene: TRBV2
j_gene: TRBJ1-2
len: 13
d_gene: -
CDR3aa: ASVEEGRVHYGYT

v_gene: TRBV10-3
j_gene: TRBJ2-6
len: 11
d_gene: -
CDR3aa: AISDSGKMVGA

v_gene: TRBV7-6
j_gene: TRBJ2-7
len: 13
d_gene: -
CDR3aa: ASSLVPGLGYEQY

v_gene: TRBV4-1
j_gene: TRBJ2-2
len: 14
d_gene: -
CDR3aa: ASSQDLRGVRGELF